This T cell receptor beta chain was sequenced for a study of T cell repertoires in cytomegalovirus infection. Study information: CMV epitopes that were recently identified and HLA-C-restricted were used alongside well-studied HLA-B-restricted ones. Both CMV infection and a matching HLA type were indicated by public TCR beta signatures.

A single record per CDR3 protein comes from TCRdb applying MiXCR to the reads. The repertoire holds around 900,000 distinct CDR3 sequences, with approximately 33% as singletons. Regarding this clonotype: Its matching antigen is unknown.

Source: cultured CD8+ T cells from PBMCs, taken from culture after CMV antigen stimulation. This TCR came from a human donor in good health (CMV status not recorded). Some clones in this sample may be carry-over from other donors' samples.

CDR3 nucleotides: TGTGCCAGCAGCTTGACACCCGGGACAGGCGGGACGAACTTTTACAATGAGCAGTTCTTC. Its translation is CASSLTPGTGGTNFYNEQFF. The rearrangement joins TRBV7-9 to TRBJ2-1; 8 bases match TRBD1. Germline loops: CDR1 SEHNR, CDR2 FQNEAQ (reference sequence). V trimming: 3 bases; J trimming: 4 bases; junction bases outside the gene matches: 20. The CDR3 runs to 20 residues.